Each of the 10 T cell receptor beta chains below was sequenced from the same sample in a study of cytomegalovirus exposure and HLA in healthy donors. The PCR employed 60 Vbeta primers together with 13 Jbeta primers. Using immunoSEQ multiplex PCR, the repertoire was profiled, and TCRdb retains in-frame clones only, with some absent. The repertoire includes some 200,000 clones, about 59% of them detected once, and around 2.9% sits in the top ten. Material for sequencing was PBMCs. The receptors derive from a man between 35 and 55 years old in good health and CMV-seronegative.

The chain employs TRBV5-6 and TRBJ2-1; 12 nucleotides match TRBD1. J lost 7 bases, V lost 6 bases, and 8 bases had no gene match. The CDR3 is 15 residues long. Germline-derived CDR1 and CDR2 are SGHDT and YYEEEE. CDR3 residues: CASTWDRGLGNEQFF. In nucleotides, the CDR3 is TGTGCCAGCACCTGGGACAGGGGGCTAGGGAATGAGCAGTTCTTC. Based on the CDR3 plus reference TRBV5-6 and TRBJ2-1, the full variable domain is DAGVTQSPTHLIKTRGQQVTLRCSPKSGHDTVSWYQQALGQGPQFIFQYYEEEERQRGNFPDRFSGHQFPNYSSELNVNALLLGDSALYLCASTWDRGLGNEQFFGPGTRLTVL.

The CDR3 loop reads CASSMGGSTDTQYF. CDR3 nucleotides: TGTGCCAGTAGTATGGGGGGGAGCACAGATACGCAGTATTTT. The rearrangement uses TRBV19 and TRBJ2-3, with 7 bases fitting TRBD2. This CDR3 comprises 14 residues. CDR1 and CDR2 (germline): LNHDA, SQIVND (reference sequence). V trimming: 3 bases; J trimming: 0 bases; junction bases outside the gene matches: 0.

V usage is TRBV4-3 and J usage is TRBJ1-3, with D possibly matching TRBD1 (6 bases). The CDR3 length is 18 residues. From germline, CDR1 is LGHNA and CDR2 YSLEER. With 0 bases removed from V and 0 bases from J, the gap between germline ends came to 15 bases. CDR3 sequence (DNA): TGCGCCAGCAGCCAAGACCCTCTTACAGGGAGCTCTGGAAACACCATATATTTT. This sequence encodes CASSQDPLTGSSGNTIYF.

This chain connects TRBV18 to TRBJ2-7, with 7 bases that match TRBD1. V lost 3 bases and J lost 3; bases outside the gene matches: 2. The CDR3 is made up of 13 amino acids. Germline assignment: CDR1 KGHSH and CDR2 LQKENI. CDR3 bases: TGTGCCAGCTCACCTGGGACAGACTACGAGCAGTACTTC. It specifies CASSPGTDYEQYF.

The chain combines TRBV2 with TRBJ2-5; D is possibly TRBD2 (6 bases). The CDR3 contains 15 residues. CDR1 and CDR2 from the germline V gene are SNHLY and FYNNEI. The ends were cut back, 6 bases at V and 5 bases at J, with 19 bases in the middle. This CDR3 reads CASRGTSRESETQYF. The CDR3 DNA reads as TGTGCCAGCAGGGGTACTAGCAGGGAGTCTGAGACCCAGTACTTC.

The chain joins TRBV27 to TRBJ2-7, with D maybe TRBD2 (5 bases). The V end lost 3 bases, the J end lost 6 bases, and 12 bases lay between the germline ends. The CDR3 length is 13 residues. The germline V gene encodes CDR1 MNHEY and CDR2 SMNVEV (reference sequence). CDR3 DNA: TGTGCCAGCAGTTTCCTCGGGGAGAGCGAGCAGTACTTC. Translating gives CASSFLGESEQYF.

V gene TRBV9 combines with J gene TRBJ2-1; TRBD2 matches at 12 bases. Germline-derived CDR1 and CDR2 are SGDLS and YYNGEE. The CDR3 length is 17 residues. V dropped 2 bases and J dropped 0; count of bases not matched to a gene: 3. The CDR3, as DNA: TGTGCCAGCAGCGTGGGGACTAGCGGGCTCTCCTACAATGAGCAGTTCTTC. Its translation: CASSVGTSGLSYNEQFF. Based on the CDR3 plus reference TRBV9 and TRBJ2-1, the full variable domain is DSGVTQTPKHLITATGQRVTLRCSPRSGDLSVYWYQQSLDQGLQFLIQYYNGEERAKGNILERFSAQQFPDLHSELNLSSLELGDSALYFCASSVGTSGLSYNEQFFGPGTRLTVL.

CDR3 coding DNA: TGCGCCAGCAGCCAGGGACAGGGGCTAAATCAGCCCCAGCATTTT. Translation gives CASSQGQGLNQPQHF. The genes are TRBV4-3 and TRBJ1-5, with 10 bases fitting TRBD1. The V gene's germline CDR1 is LGHNA and CDR2 YSLEER. The CDR3 length is 15 residues. Unmatched junction bases numbered 3, after V lost 3 bases and J lost 4 bases.

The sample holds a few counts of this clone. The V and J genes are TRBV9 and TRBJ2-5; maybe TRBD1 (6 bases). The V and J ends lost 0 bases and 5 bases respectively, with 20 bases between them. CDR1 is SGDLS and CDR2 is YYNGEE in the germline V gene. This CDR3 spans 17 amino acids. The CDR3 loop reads CASSVEGRRGIWETQYF. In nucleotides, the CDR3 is TGTGCCAGCAGCGTAGAGGGCAGAAGGGGGATCTGGGAGACCCAGTACTTC.

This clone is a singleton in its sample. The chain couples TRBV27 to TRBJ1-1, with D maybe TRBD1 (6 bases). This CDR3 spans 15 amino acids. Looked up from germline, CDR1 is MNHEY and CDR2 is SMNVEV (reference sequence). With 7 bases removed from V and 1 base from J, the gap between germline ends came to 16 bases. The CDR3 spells CASTPPGHRNTEAFF. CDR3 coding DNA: TGTGCCAGCACCCCCCCGGGACATAGGAACACTGAAGCTTTCTTT.